The clone carrying this TCR beta chain was recorded many times. Antigen specificity is unknown. TCRdb ran MiXCR on the reads and lists one entry per CDR3 protein. This sample yields 150,000 to 200,000 distinct CDR3 sequences, of which roughly a fifth are seen a single time; under 3.5% belongs to the top ten. This entry is derived from a study of T cell repertoires in cytomegalovirus infection. As for the study in general: Evidence of both CMV infection and a matching HLA type came from public TCR beta signatures.

Study observations and caveats: The response measured ex vivo was dominated by TCR beta clonotypes (HLA-C-restricted and CMV-specific).

V lost 1 base, J lost 5 bases, and 9 bases stayed unmatched. The germline gives CDR1 SGHTA, CDR2 FQGNSA. The CDR3 is 16 residues long. The chain links TRBV7-2 to TRBJ2-7, with 9 bases that match TRBD2. Specimen: PBMCs. The TCR sequence derives from a human donor in good health (CMV status not recorded). Some clones in this sample may be carry-over from other donors' samples. The CDR3 protein is CASSLELAGWWDEQYF. The DNA of the CDR3 is TGTGCCAGCAGCTTAGAGCTAGCGGGATGGTGGGACGAGCAGTACTTC.